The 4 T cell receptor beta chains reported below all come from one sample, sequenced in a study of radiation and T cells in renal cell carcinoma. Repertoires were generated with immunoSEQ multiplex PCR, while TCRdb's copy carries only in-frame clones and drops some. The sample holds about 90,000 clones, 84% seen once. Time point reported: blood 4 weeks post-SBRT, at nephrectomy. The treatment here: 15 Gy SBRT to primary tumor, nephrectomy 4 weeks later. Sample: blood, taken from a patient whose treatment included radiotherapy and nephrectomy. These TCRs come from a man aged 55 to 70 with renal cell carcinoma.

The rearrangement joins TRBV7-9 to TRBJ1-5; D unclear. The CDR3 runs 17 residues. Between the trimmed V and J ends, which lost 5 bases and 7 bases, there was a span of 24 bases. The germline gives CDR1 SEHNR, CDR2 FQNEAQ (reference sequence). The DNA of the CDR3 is TGTGCCAGCAGCCCCCTTAGGGTACGGTTTCAGGAACAGCCCCAGCATTTT. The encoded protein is CASSPLRVRFQEQPQHF.

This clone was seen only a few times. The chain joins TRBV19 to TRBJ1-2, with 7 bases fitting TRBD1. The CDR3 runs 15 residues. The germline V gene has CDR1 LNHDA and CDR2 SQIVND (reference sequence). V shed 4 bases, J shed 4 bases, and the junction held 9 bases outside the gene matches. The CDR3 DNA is TGTGCCAGTAGTACCCAGACAGGGAATGGCTATGGCTACACCTTC. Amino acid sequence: CASSTQTGNGYGYTF.

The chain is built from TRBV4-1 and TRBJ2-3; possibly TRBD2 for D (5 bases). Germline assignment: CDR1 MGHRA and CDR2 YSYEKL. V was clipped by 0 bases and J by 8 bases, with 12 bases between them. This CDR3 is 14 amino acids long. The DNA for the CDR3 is TGCGCCAGCAGCCAAGAGGTTGCCGGAGGTACGCAGTATTTT. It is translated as CASSQEVAGGTQYF.

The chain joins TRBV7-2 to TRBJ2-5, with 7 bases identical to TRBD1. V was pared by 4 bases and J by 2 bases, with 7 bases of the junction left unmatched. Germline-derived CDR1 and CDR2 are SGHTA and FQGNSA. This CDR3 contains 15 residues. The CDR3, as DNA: TGTGCCAGCAGCTCCAACAGGGGATATCAAGAGACCCAGTACTTC. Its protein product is CASSSNRGYQETQYF.